The 8 T cell receptor beta chains presented below share a single source sample, sequenced in a study of T cells in tumors after PD-1 blockade. Some clones are missing from TCRdb's copy, which holds only in-frame ones; the method was immunoSEQ multiplex PCR. This repertoire shows approximately 60,000 clones, around three quarters found once; its top ten account for roughly 12%. Specimen: PBMCs, collected before anti-PD-1 treatment. The receptors shown here come from a human donor with basal cell carcinoma.

The genes are TRBV30 and TRBJ2-3; D ambiguous. V was shortened by 2 bases and J by 2 bases, with 5 bases between the two germline ends. The CDR3 is 12 amino acids. The germline V gene has CDR1 GTSNPN and CDR2 SVGIG (reference sequence). The CDR3 sequence is CAWSLTTDTQYF. The CDR3 DNA is TGTGCCTGGAGTCTTACCACAGATACGCAGTATTTT.

The V call is TRBV2, the J call TRBJ2-2; 8 bases match TRBD1. V lost 9 bases and J lost 2; bases outside the gene matches: 2. This CDR3 region has 13 residues. Germline CDR1 and CDR2: SNHLY and FYNNEI. The CDR3 nucleotides are TGTGCCAGTGGACAGGGAAACACCGGGGAGCTGTTTTTT. Residues: CASGQGNTGELFF.

The chain uses TRBV5-1 and TRBJ2-3, with 7 positions matching TRBD2. This CDR3 comprises 14 residues. The trim removed 4 bases at V and 5 bases at J, leaving 7 bases unmatched. The germline V gene encodes CDR1 SGHRS and CDR2 YFSETQ. The CDR3 reads CASSLDWGGDTQYF. CDR3 coding DNA: TGCGCCAGCAGCCTGGACTGGGGGGGAGATACGCAGTATTTT. Full variable domain (rest looked up from reference TRBV5-1 and TRBJ2-3): KAGVTQTPRYLIKTRGQQVTLSCSPISGHRSVSWYQQTPGQGLQFLFEYFSETQRNKGNFPGRFSGRQFSNSRSEMNVSTLELGDSALYLCASSLDWGGDTQYFGPGTRLTVL.

The chain uses TRBV7-9 and TRBJ1-5; possible D gene TRBD1, 6 bases. The CDR3 contains 17 residues. The V and J ends lost 5 bases and 8 bases respectively, with 25 bases between them. Germline CDR1 reads SEHNR; CDR2 reads FQNEAQ (reference sequence). CDR3 nucleotides: TGTGCCAGCAGCCAAGGCGAGACAGGACTTTATCATGAGCCCCAGCATTTT. This sequence encodes CASSQGETGLYHEPQHF.

The chain combines TRBV4-1 with TRBJ2-7; weak D call: TRBD1 (5 bases). V lost 0 bases and J lost 2, with 14 bases in between. Germline V lookup: CDR1 MGHRA, CDR2 YSYEKL. This CDR3 has 16 residues. The CDR3 here is CASSQDWGSSTYEQYF. The CDR3 region has the DNA TGCGCCAGCAGCCAAGATTGGGGCAGTTCAACCTACGAGCAGTACTTC.

This clone was detected a few times. The chain carries TRBV10-3 and TRBJ1-1; 7 positions match TRBD1. The CDR3 totals 12 residues. The ends lost 6 bases at V and 10 bases at J; junction bases unmatched: 8. Germline CDR1 and CDR2: ENHRY and SYGVKD. CDR3 region: CAISHNGQVAFF. CDR3 nucleotides: TGTGCCATCAGCCATAATGGACAGGTAGCTTTCTTT.

This clone was seen more than once but under ten times. The rearrangement uses TRBV7-9 and TRBJ1-6; no reliable D call. The CDR3 consists of 14 residues. Germline V CDR1 and CDR2: SEHNR, FQNEAQ (reference sequence). Deletions cut 3 bases from V and 2 bases from J, with 5 bases between. CDR3 coding DNA: TGTGCCAGCAGCTTGGAAGCCTATAATTCACCCCTCCACTTT. Its protein product is CASSLEAYNSPLHF.

The rearrangement links TRBV28 to TRBJ1-1; D is perhaps TRBD1 (6 bases). From germline, CDR1 is MDHEN and CDR2 SYDVKM. V was trimmed by 6 bases and J by 1 base, leaving 12 bases between them. The CDR3 runs 14 residues. CDR3: CASSLGGWNTEAFF. The CDR3 DNA follows: TGTGCCAGCAGCCTCGGGGGCTGGAACACTGAAGCTTTCTTT.